This T cell receptor (beta chain) was recovered during a study of vaccination and CD4 T cells after COVID-19. As to this clonotype: Its specificity is unknown.

At the Johns Hopkins FTIC core, DNA taken from cultured CD4+ T cells was sequenced by way of the Oncomine TCR Beta short-read assay. TCRdb re-analysed the PCR reads in MiXCR, keeping a single row per CDR3 protein. The sample lists some 6,900 distinct CDR3 sequences, about 55% seen once, with roughly 31% in the top ten. Treatment here: roughly 10-day PBMC culture with coronavirus spike peptide pools or control peptides (ViraFEST assay). Before the COVID-19 pandemic (2011-2018), CD4+ T cells were obtained from the unexposed donor. Looked up from germline, CDR1 is DFQATT and CDR2 is SNEGSKA (reference sequence). V dropped 6 bases and J dropped 7; count of bases not matched to a gene: 11. The CDR3 contains 14 residues.

The sequence was collected from a human donor in good health. The V and J genes are TRBV20-1 and TRBJ2-5; 10 nucleotides align to TRBD2. The sequencing input was CD4+ T cells from blood, cultured in vitro. The CDR3, as DNA: TGCAGTGCAGGGACTAGCGCCTCCCCGGGGACCCAGTACTTC. This encodes CSAGTSASPGTQYF.